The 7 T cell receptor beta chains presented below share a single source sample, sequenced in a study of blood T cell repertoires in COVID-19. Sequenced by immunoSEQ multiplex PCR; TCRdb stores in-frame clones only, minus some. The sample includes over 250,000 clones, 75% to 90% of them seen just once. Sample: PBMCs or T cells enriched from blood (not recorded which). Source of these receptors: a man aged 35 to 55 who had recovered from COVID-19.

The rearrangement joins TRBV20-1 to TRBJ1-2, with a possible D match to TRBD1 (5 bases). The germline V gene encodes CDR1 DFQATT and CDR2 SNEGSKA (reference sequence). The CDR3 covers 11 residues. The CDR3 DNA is TGCAGCGCGGGTAGGGGAGGAGGCTACACCTTC. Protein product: CSAGRGGGYTF.

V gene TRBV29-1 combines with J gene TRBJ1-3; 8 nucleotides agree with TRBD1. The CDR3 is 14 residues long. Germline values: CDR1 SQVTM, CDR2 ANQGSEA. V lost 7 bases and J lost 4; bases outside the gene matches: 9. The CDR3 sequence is CSAGDRSLGNTIYF. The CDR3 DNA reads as TGCAGCGCTGGGGACAGGAGCTTGGGAAACACCATATATTTT.

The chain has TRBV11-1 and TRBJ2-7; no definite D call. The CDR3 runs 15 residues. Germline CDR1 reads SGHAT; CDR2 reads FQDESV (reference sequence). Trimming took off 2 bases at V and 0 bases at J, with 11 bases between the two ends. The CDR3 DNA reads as TGTGCCAGCAGCTTATACCGAGGTTCCTCCTACGAGCAGTACTTC. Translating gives CASSLYRGSSYEQYF.

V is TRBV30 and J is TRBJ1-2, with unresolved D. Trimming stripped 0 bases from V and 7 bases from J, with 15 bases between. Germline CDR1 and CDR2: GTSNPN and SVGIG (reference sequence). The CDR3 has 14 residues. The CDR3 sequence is CAWSVQTPRLGYTF. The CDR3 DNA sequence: TGTGCCTGGAGTGTACAAACCCCCAGGCTTGGCTACACCTTC.

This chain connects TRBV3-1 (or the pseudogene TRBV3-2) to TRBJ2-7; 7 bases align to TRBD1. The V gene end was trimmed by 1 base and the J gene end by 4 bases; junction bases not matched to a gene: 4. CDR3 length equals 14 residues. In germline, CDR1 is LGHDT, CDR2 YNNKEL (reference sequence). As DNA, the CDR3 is TGTGCCAGCAGCCAAGTTCAGGGGGATTACGAGCAGTACTTC. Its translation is CASSQVQGDYEQYF.

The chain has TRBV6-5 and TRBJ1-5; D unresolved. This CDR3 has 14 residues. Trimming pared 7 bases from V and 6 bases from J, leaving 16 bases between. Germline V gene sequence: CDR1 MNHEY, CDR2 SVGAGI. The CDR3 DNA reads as TGTGCCAGCACCGGAACGGGTACGGGTCAGCCCCAGCATTTT. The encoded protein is CASTGTGTGQPQHF.

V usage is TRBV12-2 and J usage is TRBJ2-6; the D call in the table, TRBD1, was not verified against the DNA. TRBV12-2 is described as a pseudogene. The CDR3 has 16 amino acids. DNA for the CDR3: TGTGCAAGTCGCTCGGACAGCCTCTCTGGGGCCAACGTCCTGACTTTC. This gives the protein CASRSDSLSGANVLTF.